The rows below give T cell receptor beta chains drawn from one sample of a study of regulatory and conventional T cells in RAG deficiency. Sequencing used immunoSEQ multiplex PCR; TCRdb keeps in-frame clones, though not all of them. The sample has some 30,000 clones, 96% seen once; the top ten hold over 0.35%. This same sample was also taken into another study, of regulatory T cells.

The material sequenced was CD25- CD4+ T cells sorted from blood. All receptors derive from a human donor in good health. Both conserved end residues are part of each CDR3. Each record gives: clone size, V gene, J gene, D gene, CDR3 protein, CDR3 DNA. A D gene is named only where the DNA matches it firmly. Expanded clones get a size class; other rows say once, few or many, or leave the size out.

size: NA
V: TRBV12-5
J: TRBJ1-2
D: NA
CDR3: CASGLSGSIPNGYTF
DNA: TGTGCTAGTGGTTTGTCAGGGTCTATCCCCAATGGCTACACCTTC

size: NA
V: TRBV2
J: TRBJ1-2
D: TRBD1
CDR3: CASSVTGVYGYTF
DNA: TGTGCCAGCAGTGTTACAGGGGTATATGGCTACACCTTC

size: NA
V: TRBV2
J: TRBJ1-2
D: NA
CDR3: CASSRSAPLMGYTF
DNA: TGTGCCAGCAGTCGGAGCGCACCCCTCATGGGCTACACCTTC

size: NA
V: TRBV6-5
J: TRBJ1-5
D: NA
CDR3: CASSYSYFRGFQPQHF
DNA: TGTGCCAGCAGTTACTCGTATTTTAGGGGGTTCCAGCCCCAGCATTTT

size: NA
V: TRBV5-1
J: TRBJ1-1
D: NA
CDR3: CASSVQGSEAFF
DNA: TGCGCCAGCAGCGTACAGGGATCTGAAGCTTTCTTT

size: NA
V: TRBV2
J: TRBJ1-1
D: NA
CDR3: CAGGIKMNTEAFF
DNA: TGTGCCGGGGGGATTAAGATGAACACTGAAGCTTTCTTT

size: NA
V: TRBV7-2
J: TRBJ2-7
D: TRBD1
CDR3: CASSLIGQGYEQYF
DNA: TGTGCCAGCAGCTTAATCGGACAGGGCTACGAGCAGTACTTC

size: NA
V: TRBV5-1
J: TRBJ1-3
D: NA
CDR3: CASSPKMGDTLSDRNTIYF
DNA: TGCGCCAGCAGCCCCAAGATGGGGGACACACTCTCTGATAGAAACACCATATATTTT

size: NA
V: TRBV18
J: TRBJ2-1
D: NA
CDR3: CASSPWNSPNEQFF
DNA: TGTGCCAGCTCACCATGGAACAGCCCCAATGAGCAGTTCTTC

size: NA
V: TRBV5-1
J: TRBJ2-5
D: NA
CDR3: CASSLVEGQETQYF
DNA: TGCGCCAGCAGCTTGGTGGAGGGCCAAGAGACCCAGTACTTC

size: NA
V: TRBV6-5
J: TRBJ2-7
D: TRBD1
CDR3: CASRRGTGHAYEQYF
DNA: TGTGCCAGCAGAAGAGGGACAGGGCATGCCTACGAGCAGTACTTC

size: NA
V: TRBV30
J: TRBJ2-4
D: NA
CDR3: CAWRYNRAIQYF
DNA: TGTGCCTGGAGATATAACAGGGCAATTCAGTACTTC

size: NA
V: TRBV15
J: TRBJ2-7
D: TRBD1
CDR3: CATSRGQGLGYEQYF
DNA: TGTGCCACCAGCAGAGGACAGGGGTTAGGATACGAGCAGTACTTC

size: NA
V: TRBV5-4
J: TRBJ1-2
D: TRBD1
CDR3: CASSLEAGGKNYGYTF
DNA: TGTGCCAGCAGCTTGGAAGCAGGGGGCAAGAACTATGGCTACACCTTC

size: NA
V: TRBV5-1
J: TRBJ2-7
D: NA
CDR3: CASSFTSGVYEQYF
DNA: TGCGCCAGCAGCTTTACATCAGGGGTCTACGAGCAGTACTTC

size: NA
V: TRBV11-2
J: TRBJ1-4
D: TRBD1
CDR3: CASSLDMAGQGLEKLFF
DNA: TGTGCCAGCAGCTTAGATATGGCGGGACAGGGGCTTGAAAAACTGTTTTTT

size: NA
V: TRBV5-1
J: TRBJ1-2
D: TRBD1
CDR3: CASSGMGQDNYGYTF
DNA: TGCGCCAGCAGCGGAATGGGACAGGATAACTATGGCTACACCTTC

size: NA
V: TRBV5-4
J: TRBJ2-7
D: TRBD2
CDR3: CASSARAGASSYEQYF
DNA: TGTGCCAGCAGCGCCCGAGCGGGGGCAAGCTCCTACGAGCAGTACTTC

size: NA
V: TRBV4-2
J: TRBJ2-2
D: TRBD2
CDR3: CASSTSGSTGELFF
DNA: TGTGCCAGCAGCACTAGCGGGAGTACCGGGGAGCTGTTTTTT

size: NA
V: TRBV10-3
J: TRBJ2-3
D: TRBD2
CDR3: CAISEELADPTDTQYF
DNA: TGTGCCATCAGTGAGGAACTAGCGGATCCCACAGATACGCAGTATTTT

size: NA
V: TRBV18
J: TRBJ1-1
D: TRBD1
CDR3: CASSTDRVNTEAFF
DNA: TGTGCCAGCTCTACGGACAGGGTGAACACTGAAGCTTTCTTT

size: NA
V: TRBV6-1
J: TRBJ1-4
D: NA
CDR3: CASSVPAGNEKLFF
DNA: TGTGCCAGCAGTGTACCGGCAGGGAATGAAAAACTGTTTTTT

size: NA
V: TRBV27
J: TRBJ1-2
D: NA
CDR3: CASSKIGRVGYTF
DNA: TGTGCCAGCAGTAAGATCGGCAGGGTAGGCTACACCTTC

size: NA
V: TRBV18
J: TRBJ2-2
D: NA
CDR3: CASSPVRTGELFF
DNA: TGTGCCAGCTCACCAGTGAGGACAGGGGAGCTGTTTTTT

size: NA
V: TRBV27
J: TRBJ2-7
D: TRBD2
CDR3: CASSSPRAGISYEQYF
DNA: TGTGCCAGCAGTTCCCCCCGAGCGGGAATCTCCTACGAGCAGTACTTC

size: NA
V: TRBV7-2
J: TRBJ1-2
D: TRBD1
CDR3: CASSLDPGTGRF
DNA: TGTGCCAGCAGCTTGGATCCCGGGACAGGGAGGTTC

size: NA
V: TRBV9
J: TRBJ2-5
D: TRBD2
CDR3: CASSAGGLAGAGETQYF
DNA: TGTGCCAGCAGCGCGGGAGGGCTAGCGGGAGCGGGGGAGACCCAGTACTTC

size: NA
V: TRBV30
J: TRBJ1-2
D: NA
CDR3: CAWNHGGVDGYTF
DNA: TGTGCCTGGAACCACGGGGGAGTGGATGGCTACACCTTC

size: once
V: TRBV7-2
J: TRBJ1-1
D: NA
CDR3: CASSHRGMNTEAFF
DNA: TGTGCCAGCAGCCACCGAGGGATGAACACTGAAGCTTTCTTT

size: NA
V: TRBV6-1
J: TRBJ1-1
D: TRBD1
CDR3: CASSDGQGRSGTEAFF
DNA: TGTGCCAGCAGTGACGGACAGGGGCGGAGTGGGACTGAAGCTTTCTTT

size: NA
V: TRBV5-8
J: TRBJ1-2
D: NA
CDR3: CASSLLDRLYGYTF
DNA: TGTGCCAGCAGCTTGCTAGACAGACTCTATGGCTACACCTTC

size: NA
V: TRBV19
J: TRBJ1-5
D: NA
CDR3: CASSMIQGRNQPQHF
DNA: TGTGCCAGTAGTATGATACAGGGACGCAATCAGCCCCAGCATTTT

size: NA
V: TRBV27
J: TRBJ1-1
D: TRBD1
CDR3: CASSSTGTGERMLVFF
DNA: TGTGCCAGCAGTTCAACCGGGACAGGGGAAAGGATGCTTGTTTTCTTT

size: NA
V: TRBV4-2
J: TRBJ1-4
D: TRBD1
CDR3: CASSQRDRTNEKLFF
DNA: TGTGCCAGCAGCCAAAGGGACAGAACTAATGAAAAACTGTTTTTT

size: NA
V: TRBV7-9
J: TRBJ2-3
D: TRBD2
CDR3: CASSFRLAGGPGTDTQYF
DNA: TGTGCCAGCAGCTTTAGACTAGCGGGGGGGCCGGGCACAGATACGCAGTATTTT

size: NA
V: TRBV15
J: TRBJ2-2
D: TRBD2
CDR3: CATSLGLAHTGELFF
DNA: TGTGCCACCAGCCTAGGACTAGCGCACACCGGGGAGCTGTTTTTT

size: NA
V: TRBV4-1
J: TRBJ1-4
D: NA
CDR3: CASSPTGRLNEKLFF
DNA: TGCGCCAGCAGCCCGACAGGACGACTTAATGAAAAACTGTTTTTT

size: NA
V: TRBV5-4
J: TRBJ1-5
D: NA
CDR3: CASSFGVTQPQHF
DNA: TGTGCCAGCAGCTTCGGGGTGACGCAGCCCCAGCATTTT

size: NA
V: TRBV5-1
J: TRBJ2-4
D: TRBD2
CDR3: CASSPRLADHKNIQYF
DNA: TGCGCCAGCAGCCCACGACTAGCGGACCACAAAAACATTCAGTACTTC

size: NA
V: TRBV7-3
J: TRBJ2-3
D: TRBD2
CDR3: CASSFGTSGRSGTDTQYF
DNA: TGTGCCAGCAGCTTCGGGACTAGCGGGAGAAGCGGCACAGATACGCAGTATTTT

size: NA
V: TRBV21-1
J: TRBJ2-6
D: NA
CDR3: CASLRGGGASGANVLTF
DNA: TGTGCCAGCCTCCGGGGCGGGGGGGCTTCTGGGGCCAACGTCCTGACTTTC

size: NA
V: TRBV4-2
J: TRBJ2-2
D: TRBD1
CDR3: CASSPGTGGTGELFF
DNA: TGTGCCAGCAGTCCCGGGACAGGGGGCACCGGGGAGCTGTTTTTT

size: NA
V: TRBV19
J: TRBJ2-3
D: NA
CDR3: CASSIDLPGMGSDTQYF
DNA: TGTGCCAGTAGTATAGATCTCCCGGGGATGGGGTCAGATACGCAGTATTTT

size: NA
V: TRBV7-2
J: TRBJ2-7
D: NA
CDR3: CASSFGQPLYEQYF
DNA: TGTGCCAGCAGCTTTGGACAGCCACTATACGAGCAGTACTTC

size: NA
V: TRBV5-4
J: TRBJ2-3
D: NA
CDR3: CASSLPGDTQYF
DNA: TGTGCCAGCAGCCTGCCAGGGGATACGCAGTATTTT

size: NA
V: TRBV19
J: TRBJ1-2
D: TRBD1
CDR3: CASSVNRDSGIYGYTF
DNA: TGTGCCAGTAGTGTTAATCGGGACAGTGGGATTTATGGCTACACCTTC

size: NA
V: TRBV6-5
J: TRBJ2-7
D: TRBD1
CDR3: CASRMDRGNTYEQYF
DNA: TGTGCCAGCAGAATGGACAGGGGAAATACCTACGAGCAGTACTTC

size: NA
V: TRBV5-1
J: TRBJ2-1
D: NA
CDR3: CASSLDSYSPAYNEQFF
DNA: TGCGCCAGCAGCTTGGACAGTTACTCCCCAGCATACAATGAGCAGTTCTTC

size: NA
V: TRBV29-1
J: TRBJ2-1
D: TRBD2
CDR3: CSVAAGNIGNEQFF
DNA: TGCAGCGTTGCAGCGGGGAATATTGGCAATGAGCAGTTCTTC

size: NA
V: TRBV5-1
J: TRBJ1-4
D: NA
CDR3: CAKRLGGGEKLFF
DNA: TGCGCCAAACGGCTGGGGGGGGGCGAAAAACTGTTTTTT

size: NA
V: TRBV25-1
J: TRBJ2-2
D: NA
CDR3: CASRPQTGFTGELFF
DNA: TGTGCCAGCAGACCGCAGACAGGATTCACCGGGGAGCTGTTTTTT

size: NA
V: TRBV7-3
J: TRBJ2-1
D: TRBD2
CDR3: CASSLIGLAGGASYNEQFF
DNA: TGTGCCAGCAGCTTAATCGGCCTAGCGGGAGGTGCCTCCTACAATGAGCAGTTCTTC

size: NA
V: TRBV10-3
J: TRBJ2-2
D: NA
CDR3: CAISDFFRSEGSGTGELFF
DNA: TGTGCCATCAGTGATTTTTTTCGGTCGGAGGGATCGGGCACCGGGGAGCTGTTTTTT

size: NA
V: TRBV7-3
J: TRBJ1-1
D: NA
CDR3: CASSHEILVGGNTEAFF
DNA: TGTGCCAGCAGCCACGAAATCCTGGTAGGGGGGAACACTGAAGCTTTCTTT

size: NA
V: TRBV7-6
J: TRBJ2-2
D: TRBD2
CDR3: CASSSKTSRPANTGELFF
DNA: TGTGCCAGCAGCTCGAAGACTAGCAGACCTGCGAACACCGGGGAGCTGTTTTTT

size: once
V: TRBV14
J: TRBJ1-5
D: NA
CDR3: CASSQQRDQPQHF
DNA: TGTGCCAGCAGCCAACAGAGGGATCAGCCCCAGCATTTT

size: NA
V: TRBV18
J: TRBJ1-1
D: NA
CDR3: CASSISQNTEAFF
DNA: TGTGCCAGCTCCATTTCCCAGAACACTGAAGCTTTCTTT